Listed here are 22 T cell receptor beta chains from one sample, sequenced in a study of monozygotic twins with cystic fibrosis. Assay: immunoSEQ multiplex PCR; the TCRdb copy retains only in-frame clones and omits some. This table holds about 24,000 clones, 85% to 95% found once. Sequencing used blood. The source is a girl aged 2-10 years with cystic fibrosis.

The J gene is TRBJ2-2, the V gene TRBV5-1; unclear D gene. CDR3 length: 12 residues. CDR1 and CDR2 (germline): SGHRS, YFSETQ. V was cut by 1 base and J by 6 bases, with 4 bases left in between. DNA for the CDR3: TGCGCCAGCAGCTTGTTTTCCGGGGAGCTGTTTTTT. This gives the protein CASSLFSGELFF.

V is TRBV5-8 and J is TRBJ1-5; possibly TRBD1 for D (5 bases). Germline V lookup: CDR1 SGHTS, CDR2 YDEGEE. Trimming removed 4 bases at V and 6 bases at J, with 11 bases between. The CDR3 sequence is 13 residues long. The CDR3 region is CASSARGIQPQHF. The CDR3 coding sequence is TGTGCCAGCAGCGCAAGGGGAATTCAGCCCCAGCATTTT. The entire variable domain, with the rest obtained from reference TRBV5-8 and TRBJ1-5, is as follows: EAGVTQSPTHLIKTRGQQATLRCSPISGHTSVYWYQQALGLGLQFLLWYDEGEERNRGNFPPRFSGRQFPNYSSELNVNALELEDSALYLCASSARGIQPQHFGDGTRLSIL.

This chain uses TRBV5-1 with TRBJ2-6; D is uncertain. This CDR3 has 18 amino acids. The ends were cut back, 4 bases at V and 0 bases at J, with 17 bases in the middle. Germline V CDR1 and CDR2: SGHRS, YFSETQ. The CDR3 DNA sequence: TGCGCCAGCAGCCTAAAACTTGGGCACCTCTCTGGGGCCAACGTCCTGACTTTC. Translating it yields CASSLKLGHLSGANVLTF.

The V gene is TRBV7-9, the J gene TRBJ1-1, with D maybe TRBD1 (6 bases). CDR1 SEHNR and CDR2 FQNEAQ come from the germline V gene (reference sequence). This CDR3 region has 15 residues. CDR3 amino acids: CVVKSGAGGSTEAFF. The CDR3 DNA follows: TGTGTCGTAAAATCAGGGGCCGGGGGGAGCACTGAAGCTTTCTTT.

CDR3 loop: CASSPTSRGPVSSYEQYF. The DNA for the CDR3 is TGTGCCAGCAGCCCTACTTCGCGGGGGCCCGTTAGTTCCTACGAGCAGTACTTC. The chain carries TRBV9 and TRBJ2-7; perhaps TRBD2 as D (7 bases). This CDR3 comprises 18 residues. CDR1 SGDLS and CDR2 YYNGEE come from the germline V gene. V was pared by 4 bases and J by 1 base, with 24 bases between.

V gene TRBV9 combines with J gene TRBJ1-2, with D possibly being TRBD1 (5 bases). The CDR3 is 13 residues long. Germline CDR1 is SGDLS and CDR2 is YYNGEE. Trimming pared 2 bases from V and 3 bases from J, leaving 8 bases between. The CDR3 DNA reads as TGTGCCAGCAGCGTGCGGGGCGACTATGGCTACACCTTC. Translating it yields CASSVRGDYGYTF.

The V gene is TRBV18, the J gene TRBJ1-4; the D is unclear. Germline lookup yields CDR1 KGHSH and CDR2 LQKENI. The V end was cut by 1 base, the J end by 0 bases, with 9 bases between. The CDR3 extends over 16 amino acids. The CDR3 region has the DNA TGTGCCAGCTCACCACTAGCCAAGTCAACTAATGAAAAACTGTTTTTT. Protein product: CASSPLAKSTNEKLFF.

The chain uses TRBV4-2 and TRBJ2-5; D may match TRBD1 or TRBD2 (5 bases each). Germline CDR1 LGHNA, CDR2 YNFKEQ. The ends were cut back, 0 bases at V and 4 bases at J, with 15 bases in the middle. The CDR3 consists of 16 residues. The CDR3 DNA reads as TGTGCCAGCAGCCAAGATCGAGACCGTGGGGGAGAGACCCAGTACTTC. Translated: CASSQDRDRGGETQYF.

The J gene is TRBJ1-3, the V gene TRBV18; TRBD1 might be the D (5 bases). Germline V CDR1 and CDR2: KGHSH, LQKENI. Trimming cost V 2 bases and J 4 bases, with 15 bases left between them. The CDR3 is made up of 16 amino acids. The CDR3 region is CASSPTGGDVGNTIYF. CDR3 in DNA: TGTGCCAGCTCACCAACCGGTGGGGACGTCGGAAACACCATATATTTT.

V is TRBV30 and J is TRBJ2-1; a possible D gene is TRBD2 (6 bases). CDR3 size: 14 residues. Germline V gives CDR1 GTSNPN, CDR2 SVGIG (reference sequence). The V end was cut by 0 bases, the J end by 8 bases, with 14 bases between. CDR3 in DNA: TGTGCCTGGAGTGTGGGACTTGAGGCCCATGAGCAGTTCTTC. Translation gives CAWSVGLEAHEQFF.

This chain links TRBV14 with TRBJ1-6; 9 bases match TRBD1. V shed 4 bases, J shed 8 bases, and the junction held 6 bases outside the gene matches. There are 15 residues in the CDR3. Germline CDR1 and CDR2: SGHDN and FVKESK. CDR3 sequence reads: CASSLGTGWYSPLHF. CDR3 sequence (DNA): TGTGCCAGCAGCCTAGGGACAGGGTGGTATTCACCCCTCCACTTT.

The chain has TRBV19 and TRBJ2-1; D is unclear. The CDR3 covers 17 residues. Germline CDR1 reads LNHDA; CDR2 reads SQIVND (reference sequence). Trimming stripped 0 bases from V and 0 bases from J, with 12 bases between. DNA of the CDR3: TGTGCCAGTAGTATAGATCGGACCGCTGGCTCCTACAATGAGCAGTTCTTC. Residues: CASSIDRTAGSYNEQFF.

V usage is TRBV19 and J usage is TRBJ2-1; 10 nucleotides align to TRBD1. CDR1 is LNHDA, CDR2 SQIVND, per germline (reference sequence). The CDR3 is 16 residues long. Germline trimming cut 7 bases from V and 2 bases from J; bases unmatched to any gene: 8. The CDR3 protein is CASNRDRGLPYNEQFF. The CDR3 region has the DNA TGTGCCAGTAACCGTGACAGGGGGCTTCCCTACAATGAGCAGTTCTTC.

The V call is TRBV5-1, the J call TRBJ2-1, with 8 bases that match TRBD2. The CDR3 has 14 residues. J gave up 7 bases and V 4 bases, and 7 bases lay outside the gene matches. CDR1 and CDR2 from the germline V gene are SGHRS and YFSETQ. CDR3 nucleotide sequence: TGCGCCAGCAGCACCTCGGGACTAGGAAATGAGCAGTTCTTC. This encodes CASSTSGLGNEQFF.

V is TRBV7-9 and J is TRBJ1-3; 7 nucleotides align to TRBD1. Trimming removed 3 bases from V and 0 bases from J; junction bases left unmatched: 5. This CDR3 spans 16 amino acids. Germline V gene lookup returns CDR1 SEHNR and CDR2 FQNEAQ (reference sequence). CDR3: CASSFQGGFSGNTIYF. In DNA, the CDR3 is TGTGCCAGCAGCTTCCAGGGGGGATTCTCTGGAAACACCATATATTTT.

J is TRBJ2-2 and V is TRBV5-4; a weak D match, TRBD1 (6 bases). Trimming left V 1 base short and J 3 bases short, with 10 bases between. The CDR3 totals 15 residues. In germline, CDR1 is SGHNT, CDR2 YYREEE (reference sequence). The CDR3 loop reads CASSLTGRDTGELFF. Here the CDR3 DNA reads TGTGCCAGCAGCTTGACAGGGCGGGACACCGGGGAGCTGTTTTTT.

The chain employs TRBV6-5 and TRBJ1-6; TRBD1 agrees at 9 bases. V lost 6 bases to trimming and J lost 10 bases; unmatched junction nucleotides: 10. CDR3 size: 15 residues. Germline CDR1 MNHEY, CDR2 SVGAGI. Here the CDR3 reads CASSRGQGIISPLHF. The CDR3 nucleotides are TGTGCCAGCAGCCGGGGACAGGGCATTATCTCACCCCTCCACTTT.

Written as DNA, the CDR3 is TGTGCCAGCCCTTCAAACCGCGGCGAGCAGTACTTC. The encoded protein is CASPSNRGEQYF. V is TRBV2 and J is TRBJ2-7; D is uncertain. CDR1 is SNHLY and CDR2 is FYNNEI in the germline V gene. This CDR3 comprises 12 residues. V shed 8 bases and J shed 6 bases, with 14 bases lying between them.

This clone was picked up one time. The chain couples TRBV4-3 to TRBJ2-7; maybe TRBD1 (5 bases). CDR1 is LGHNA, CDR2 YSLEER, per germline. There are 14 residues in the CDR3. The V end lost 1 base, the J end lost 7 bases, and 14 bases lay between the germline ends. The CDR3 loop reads CASSQGQRGYEQYF. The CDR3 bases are TGCGCCAGCAGCCAAGGGCAAAGGGGCTATGAGCAGTACTTC.

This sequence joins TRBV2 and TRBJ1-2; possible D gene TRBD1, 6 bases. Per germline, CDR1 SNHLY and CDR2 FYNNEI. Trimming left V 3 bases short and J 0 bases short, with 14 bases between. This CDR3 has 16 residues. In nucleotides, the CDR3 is TGTGCCAGCAGTGACCCCACAGGGCTAGCTAACTATGGCTACACCTTC. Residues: CASSDPTGLANYGYTF.

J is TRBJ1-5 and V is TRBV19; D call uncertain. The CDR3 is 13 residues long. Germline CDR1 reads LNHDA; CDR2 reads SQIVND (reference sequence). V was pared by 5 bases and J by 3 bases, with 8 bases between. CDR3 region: CASSVGINQPQHF. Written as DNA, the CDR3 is TGTGCCAGTAGTGTAGGGATCAATCAGCCCCAGCATTTT.

The CDR3 sequence: CASSLRQGMNTEAFF. CDR3 DNA sequence: TGTGCCAGCAGCTTGCGCCAGGGCATGAACACTGAAGCTTTCTTT. V gene TRBV5-6 combines with J gene TRBJ1-1; tentatively, D is TRBD1 (5 bases). The V and J ends lost 1 base and 0 bases respectively, with 10 bases between them. The CDR3 has 15 residues. Germline V lookup: CDR1 SGHDT, CDR2 YYEEEE.